Below are 28 T cell receptor beta chains sequenced from a single sample in a study of OX40 agonist ivuxolimab in advanced cancers. Some clones are missing from TCRdb's copy, which holds only in-frame ones; the method was immunoSEQ multiplex PCR. Altogether 57,000 or so clones are present, roughly 84% being singletons, with the ten largest covering about 4.5%. This material consisted of CD4+ or CD8+ T cells sorted from blood, taken in a trial of the OX40 agonist ivuxolimab. The origin of the receptors is an adult with an advanced solid tumor such as melanoma, head and neck, liver or kidney cancer.

The V call is TRBV19, the J call TRBJ1-1; D gene ambiguous. The ends were cut back, 2 bases at V and 1 base at J, with 8 bases in the middle. Per germline, CDR1 LNHDA and CDR2 SQIVND (reference sequence). The CDR3 contains 14 residues. The CDR3 spells CASSIRAENTEAFF. Written as DNA, the CDR3 is TGTGCCAGTAGTATACGGGCTGAGAACACTGAAGCTTTCTTT.

This clone appeared once. V and J are TRBV19 and TRBJ2-4, with D perhaps matching TRBD1 (5 bases). The V gene's germline CDR1 is LNHDA and CDR2 SQIVND (reference sequence). The CDR3 runs 17 residues. With 6 bases removed from V and 1 base from J, the gap between germline ends came to 19 bases. The CDR3 bases are TGTGCCAGTAGGTCGCAGGGTGGCCTAGGGGCCAAAAACATTCAGTACTTC. Translated, it gives CASRSQGGLGAKNIQYF. Drawing the rest from reference TRBV19 and TRBJ2-4, the complete variable domain is DGGITQSPKYLFRKEGQNVTLSCEQNLNHDAMYWYRQDPGQGLRLIYYSQIVNDFQKGDIAEGYSVSREKKESFPLTVTSAQKNPTAFYLCASRSQGGLGAKNIQYFGAGTRLSVL.

The chain is built from TRBV6-1 and TRBJ1-2; TRBD1 matches 9 bases. Germline values: CDR1 MNHNS, CDR2 SASEGT. The CDR3 is made up of 13 amino acids. After removal of 8 bases from V and 6 bases from J, the junction contained 7 bases not matched to a gene. Written as DNA, the CDR3 is TGTGCCAGCGCCGGGACAGGGATTGATGGCTACACCTTC. Translated, it gives CASAGTGIDGYTF.

This chain links TRBV2 with TRBJ2-1; D is possibly TRBD2 (6 bases). V was trimmed by 4 bases and J by 3 bases, leaving 10 bases between them. Germline CDR1 SNHLY, CDR2 FYNNEI. The CDR3 covers 14 residues. The DNA for the CDR3 is TGTGCCAGCAGTGGACGGAGGGGCTACAATGAGCAGTTCTTC. Its translation is CASSGRRGYNEQFF.

This sequence joins TRBV21-1 and TRBJ2-5; the D call TRBD1 from the table was never checked on the DNA. TRBV21-1 is listed as a pseudogene. The CDR3 has 16 amino acids. CDR3 nucleotides: TGTGCCAGCAGCAAAGCGGGACAGAGAATACAAGAGACCCAGTACTTC. Amino acid sequence: CASSKAGQRIQETQYF.

This rearrangement joins TRBV18 to TRBJ2-5; a possible D gene is TRBD2 (6 bases). The J call may be incorrect, as the DNA end agrees better with TRBJ2-7. The germline V gene encodes CDR1 KGHSH and CDR2 LQKENI. This CDR3 spans 13 amino acids. The CDR3 region is CASSGGSSYEQYF. The CDR3 region has the DNA TGTGCCAGCTCAGGGGGGAGCTCCTACGAGCAGTACTTC.

This chain connects TRBV19 to TRBJ2-7, with 8 positions matching TRBD1. The CDR3 consists of 15 residues. Germline V lookup: CDR1 LNHDA, CDR2 SQIVND (reference sequence). The J segment lost 3 bases and the V segment lost 1 base, leaving 5 bases of the junction unmatched. The CDR3 is CASSIGTGMGYEQYF. The CDR3 nucleotides read TGTGCCAGTAGTATAGGGACAGGGATGGGCTACGAGCAGTACTTC.

V gene TRBV10-1 combines with J gene TRBJ1-6; D is ambiguous. V shed 5 bases and J shed 7 bases, with 9 bases lying between them. The CDR3 length is 13 residues. Germline V CDR1 and CDR2: WNHNN, SYGVQD (reference sequence). CDR3 amino acids: CASSPERNSPLHF. CDR3 DNA sequence: TGCGCCAGCAGTCCCGAGCGCAATTCACCCCTCCACTTT.

This clone was seen only once. This sequence joins TRBV7-8 and TRBJ2-2; the D gene is possibly TRBD1 (5 bases). This CDR3 comprises 16 residues. The ends were cut back, 1 base at V and 6 bases at J, with 15 bases in the middle. Germline loops: CDR1 SGHVS, CDR2 FQNEAQ. CDR3 in DNA: TGTGCCAGCAGCTTAGTTTACAGGAGTAGGGCCGGGGAGCTGTTTTTT. It encodes CASSLVYRSRAGELFF.

Here the CDR3 DNA reads TGTGCCAGCAGCTCTGGGACTAGCGGGGGCACCGGGGAGCTGTTTTTT. This gives the protein CASSSGTSGGTGELFF. J is TRBJ2-2 and V is TRBV7-3; 14 bases are shared with TRBD2. V shed 4 bases, J shed 4 bases, and the junction held 2 bases outside the gene matches. This CDR3 spans 16 amino acids. Germline CDR1 is SGHTA and CDR2 is FQGTGA. Filled out from reference TRBV7-3 and TRBJ2-2, the complete variable domain reads GAGVSQTPSNKVTEKGKYVELRCDPISGHTALYWYRQSLGQGPEFLIYFQGTGAADDSGLPNDRFFAVRPEGSVSTLKIQRTERGDSAVYLCASSSGTSGGTGELFFGEGSRLTVL.

The J gene is TRBJ2-2, the V gene TRBV19, with 8 bases fitting TRBD1. Germline CDR1 is LNHDA and CDR2 is SQIVND (reference sequence). This CDR3 is 18 amino acids long. With V trimmed by 6 bases and J by 6 bases, 18 bases remained unmatched. CDR3 sequence (DNA): TGTGCCAGTAGCTCCAGACAAATGAGGACAGGGTCACCCGGGGAGCTGTTTTTT. Translating gives CASSSRQMRTGSPGELFF.

The CDR3 region is CASSQVIAGVTGDTQYF. In nucleotides, the CDR3 is TGCGCCAGCAGCCAAGTGATAGCGGGAGTAACGGGAGATACGCAGTATTTT. The genes are TRBV4-1 and TRBJ2-3; 9 positions match TRBD2. The junction had 10 bases not matched to a gene; V was cut back by 1 base and J by 5 bases. The V gene's germline CDR1 is MGHRA and CDR2 YSYEKL. The CDR3 is 17 residues long.

The chain uses TRBV5-5 and TRBJ2-2, with unresolved D. V shed 0 bases and J shed 6 bases, with 12 bases lying between them. Per the germline V gene, CDR1 is SGHKS and CDR2 is YYEKEE (reference sequence). The CDR3 contains 15 residues. CDR3 nucleotide sequence: TGTGCCAGCAGCTTGGAGGCCCAATTCGCCGGGGAGCTGTTTTTT. It specifies CASSLEAQFAGELFF.

A single count supports this clone. This chain uses TRBV7-9 with TRBJ2-7; 8 bases are shared with TRBD2. The CDR3 length is 14 residues. With V trimmed by 6 bases and J by 6 bases, 10 bases remained unmatched. Germline V gene lookup returns CDR1 SEHNR and CDR2 FQNEAQ (reference sequence). CDR3 nucleotide sequence: TGTGCCAGCAGACTACTAGCGGAGGGGGGCGAGCAGTACTTC. Its protein product is CASRLLAEGGEQYF.

This chain links TRBV7-2 with TRBJ1-2, with TRBD1 as a possible D gene (5 bases). This CDR3 contains 14 residues. The V end lost 1 base, the J end lost 4 bases, and 10 bases lay between the germline ends. Germline V lookup: CDR1 SGHTA, CDR2 FQGNSA. CDR3 bases: TGTGCCAGCAGCTTAGAGGACACCCGCTATGGCTACACCTTC. Its protein is CASSLEDTRYGYTF.

This clone was recorded only once. This CDR3 reads CASRRQGAREQYF. The CDR3 nucleotides are TGTGCCAGCCGTCGACAGGGGGCGCGTGAGCAGTACTTC. The rearrangement links TRBV6-5 to TRBJ2-7; 10 bases fit TRBD1. The V segment lost 8 bases and the J segment 7 bases; nucleotides outside the gene matches: 8. Germline V lookup: CDR1 MNHEY, CDR2 SVGAGI. The CDR3 covers 13 residues.

The chain has TRBV28 and TRBJ1-2, with TRBD1 as a possible D gene (5 bases). Germline V gene sequence: CDR1 MDHEN, CDR2 SYDVKM. Trimming removed 1 base at V and 9 bases at J, with 15 bases between. The length of the CDR3 is 14 residues. DNA for the CDR3: TGTGCCAGCAGTTTATCCGGCCCCCAGGGAAGCTACACCTTC. Protein: CASSLSGPQGSYTF.

The rearrangement links TRBV25-1 to TRBJ2-3, with 8 bases fitting TRBD1. CDR1 and CDR2 from the germline V gene are MGHDK and SYGVNS. This CDR3 spans 16 amino acids. The V gene end was trimmed by 4 bases and the J gene end by 2 bases; junction bases not matched to a gene: 8. CDR3 DNA: TGTGCCAGCAGTGTACCGACAGGGGTAAACACAGATACGCAGTATTTT. Its translation: CASSVPTGVNTDTQYF.

The CDR3 region has the DNA TGTGCCAGCAGCGCCCGGACTAGCGGGAGTACAGATACGCAGTATTTT. Its translation: CASSARTSGSTDTQYF. The chain employs TRBV9 and TRBJ2-3; 13 nucleotides agree with TRBD2. Trimming took 3 bases from V and 3 from J; bases not matched to a gene: 4. The germline gives CDR1 SGDLS, CDR2 YYNGEE. The length of the CDR3 is 16 residues.

The chain links TRBV7-2 to TRBJ1-4; tentatively, D is TRBD1 (6 bases). Germline-derived CDR1 and CDR2 are SGHTA and FQGNSA. Trimming took 5 bases from V and 8 from J, leaving 21 bases between them. The CDR3 covers 16 residues. CDR3 loop: CASSKARWGAGEKLFF. The CDR3 DNA sequence: TGTGCCAGCAGCAAGGCCCGGTGGGGGGCAGGGGAAAAACTGTTTTTT. The variable domain in full, completed from reference TRBV7-2 and TRBJ1-4, reads GAGVSQSPSNKVTEKGKDVELRCDPISGHTALYWYRQSLGQGLEFLIYFQGNSAPDKSGLPSDRFSAERTGGSVSTLTIQRTQQEDSAVYLCASSKARWGAGEKLFFGSGTQLSVL.

Written as DNA, the CDR3 is TGTGCCAGTAGTATCCCTAGCGGGGGCAGAGATACGCAGTATTTT. Its translation is CASSIPSGGRDTQYF. This chain uses TRBV19 with TRBJ2-3; 10 positions agree with TRBD2. Germline V gene lookup returns CDR1 LNHDA and CDR2 SQIVND (reference sequence). The CDR3 consists of 15 residues. Trimming cost V 3 bases and J 5 bases; bases outside gene matches: 5.

The chain combines TRBV5-4 with TRBJ2-2; TRBD1 matches at 10 bases. Unmatched junction bases numbered 1, after V lost 0 bases and J lost 5 bases. This CDR3 comprises 15 residues. The germline CDR1 and CDR2 sequences are SGHNT and YYREEE (reference sequence). The CDR3 here is CASSLGQGATGELFF. CDR3 DNA sequence: TGTGCCAGCAGCTTGGGACAGGGGGCGACCGGGGAGCTGTTTTTT.

The CDR3 DNA reads as TGTGCCAGCAGCTTCCGGGCGGGGGCAAGGTGGAATGAGCAGTTCTTC. The encoded protein is CASSFRAGARWNEQFF. The V gene is TRBV7-3, the J gene TRBJ2-1; D is possibly TRBD2 (7 bases). The CDR3 totals 16 residues. Per the germline V gene, CDR1 is SGHTA and CDR2 is FQGTGA. V lost 3 bases to trimming and J lost 7 bases, with 19 bases between them. The full variable domain, its missing parts supplied by reference TRBV7-3 and TRBJ2-1, is GAGVSQTPSNKVTEKGKYVELRCDPISGHTALYWYRQSLGQGPEFLIYFQGTGAADDSGLPNDRFFAVRPEGSVSTLKIQRTERGDSAVYLCASSFRAGARWNEQFFGPGTRLTVL.

The rearrangement links TRBV7-9 to TRBJ1-5, with D tentatively TRBD1 (5 bases). CDR3 length: 14 residues. Looked up from germline, CDR1 is SEHNR and CDR2 is FQNEAQ (reference sequence). V was clipped by 4 bases and J by 2 bases, with 9 bases between them. In nucleotides, the CDR3 is TGTGCCAGCAGCTGGGGGGACGGCAATCAGCCCCAGCATTTT. Its protein is CASSWGDGNQPQHF.

This clone was counted a few times. V gene TRBV7-9 combines with J gene TRBJ2-1; TRBD2 agrees at 14 bases. The CDR3 contains 16 residues. Germline-derived CDR1 and CDR2 are SEHNR and FQNEAQ (reference sequence). V was clipped by 5 bases and J by 7 bases; unmatched bases: 7. CDR3 region: CASSARLAGGRNEQFF. For the CDR3, the DNA is TGTGCCAGCAGCGCCCGACTAGCGGGGGGGCGTAATGAGCAGTTCTTC.

This rearrangement joins TRBV6-6 to TRBJ2-5; 11 positions agree with TRBD1. CDR1 is MNHNY, CDR2 SVGAGI, per germline (reference sequence). The J segment lost 5 bases and the V segment lost 4 bases, leaving 9 bases of the junction unmatched. The CDR3 has 16 amino acids. Here the CDR3 DNA reads TGTGCCAGCAGTTCGGCCGGGACAGGGGGTTGGGAGACCCAGTACTTC. Translating gives CASSSAGTGGWETQYF.

J is TRBJ2-2 and V is TRBV5-6, with D unresolved. The CDR3 consists of 14 residues. CDR1 is SGHDT and CDR2 is YYEEEE in the germline V gene. Deletions cut 4 bases from V and 0 bases from J, with 7 bases between. DNA of the CDR3: TGTGCCAGCAGCCCCACAGCGAACACCGGGGAGCTGTTTTTT. Translated: CASSPTANTGELFF. Complete variable domain (other parts from reference TRBV5-6 and TRBJ2-2): DAGVTQSPTHLIKTRGQQVTLRCSPKSGHDTVSWYQQALGQGPQFIFQYYEEEERQRGNFPDRFSGHQFPNYSSELNVNALLLGDSALYLCASSPTANTGELFFGEGSRLTVL.

The V call is TRBV30, the J call TRBJ2-2, with D possibly TRBD2 on 5 matching bases. The CDR3 covers 15 residues. V was pared by 2 bases and J by 2 bases, with 12 bases between. CDR1 and CDR2 (germline): GTSNPN, SVGIG (reference sequence). DNA for the CDR3: TGTGCCTGGAGTCGAGAGGGTCTTAACACCGGGGAGCTGTTTTTT. This gives the protein CAWSREGLNTGELFF.